A selection of T cell receptor beta chains follows, all from one sample in a study of CD8 T cells in Susac syndrome. One entry per CDR3 protein, called by TCRdb with MiXCR from the immunoSEQ multiplex PCR reads. The sample gives about 140,000 distinct CDR3 sequences, 85% to 95% of which show up once; 0.13% to 0.15% is in the top ten. The sample taken for sequencing was CD4+ T cells from PBMCs. Source of these receptors: a human donor with Susac syndrome. Each CDR3 is given with its conserved first and last residue. Each record gives: D gene, clone size, V gene, J gene, CDR3 protein, CDR3 DNA. D genes are given only for firm matches. Some rows have no size entry. The others give once, few or many, or a class for an expanded clone.

NA	NA	TRBV27	TRBJ1-6	CASRSPFSYNSPLHF	TGTGCCAGCAGATCACCGTTCTCCTATAATTCACCCCTCCACTTT
NA	NA	TRBV13	TRBJ1-1	CASSLNPNTEAFF	TGTGCCAGCAGCTTAAACCCGAACACTGAAGCTTTCTTT
TRBD2	NA	TRBV20-1	TRBJ2-5	CSARALLSGRASIQETQYF	TGCAGTGCTAGAGCTCTACTTAGCGGGAGGGCCTCCATCCAAGAGACCCAGTACTTC
NA	NA	TRBV7-9	TRBJ1-1	CASSYLYTEAFF	TGTGCCAGCAGCTACCTATACACTGAAGCTTTCTTT
TRBD2	NA	TRBV20-1	TRBJ2-7	CSAREAAGAYEQYF	TGCAGTGCTAGAGAGGCAGCGGGAGCCTACGAGCAGTACTTC
NA	NA	TRBV27	TRBJ1-5	CASSTRPLEPQHF	TGTGCCAGCAGTACAAGACCTCTGGAGCCCCAGCATTTT
NA	NA	TRBV12-3/TRBV12-4	TRBJ1-2	CASSLMPDGYTF	TGTGCCAGCAGTTTAATGCCGGATGGCTACACCTTC
TRBD1	NA	TRBV7-9	TRBJ1-2	CASSPMWTGGGGGYTF	TGTGCCAGCAGCCCAATGTGGACAGGGGGCGGTGGTGGCTACACCTTC
NA	NA	TRBV9	TRBJ2-5	CASSPSSGGWTQYF	TGTGCCAGCAGCCCTTCCTCCGGGGGTTGGACCCAGTACTTC
NA	NA	TRBV30	TRBJ1-5	CAWSRGLDQPQHF	TGTGCCTGGAGTCGGGGTTTGGACCAGCCCCAGCATTTT
NA	once	TRBV12-3/TRBV12-4	TRBJ1-5	CASSLTGYSNQPQHF	TGTGCCAGCAGTCTTACAGGGTATAGCAATCAGCCCCAGCATTTT
NA	NA	TRBV6-5	TRBJ1-2	CASSLDGTSYGYTF	TGTGCCAGCAGTTTGGACGGTACCAGCTATGGCTACACCTTC
TRBD1	NA	TRBV20-1	TRBJ1-4	CSASGTVNEKLFF	TGCAGTGCTTCCGGGACAGTCAATGAAAAACTGTTTTTT
NA	NA	TRBV3-1	TRBJ1-4	CASSQRSGPANEKLFF	TGTGCCAGCAGCCAAAGATCGGGGCCTGCTAATGAAAAACTGTTTTTT
NA	NA	TRBV19	TRBJ2-6	CASSIGGTGANVLTF	TGTGCCAGTAGTATAGGAGGGACTGGGGCCAACGTCCTGACTTTC
TRBD2	NA	TRBV30	TRBJ2-7	CAWWGRIAGGKYEQYF	TGTGCCTGGTGGGGCCGGATAGCGGGAGGGAAATACGAGCAGTACTTC
NA	NA	TRBV12-3/TRBV12-4	TRBJ2-6	CATIRTASGANVLTF	TGTGCGACAATAAGGACAGCTTCTGGGGCCAACGTCCTGACTTTC
NA	NA	TRBV30	TRBJ2-7	CAWIPELGSYEQYF	TGTGCCTGGATTCCGGAGTTGGGCTCCTACGAGCAGTACTTC
NA	NA	TRBV29-1	TRBJ1-1	CSVRRGNTEAFF	TGCAGCGTCCGACGGGGGAACACTGAAGCTTTCTTT
TRBD1	NA	TRBV28	TRBJ1-5	CASRIADRAVNQPQHF	TGTGCCAGCAGGATTGCGGACAGGGCGGTCAATCAGCCCCAGCATTTT